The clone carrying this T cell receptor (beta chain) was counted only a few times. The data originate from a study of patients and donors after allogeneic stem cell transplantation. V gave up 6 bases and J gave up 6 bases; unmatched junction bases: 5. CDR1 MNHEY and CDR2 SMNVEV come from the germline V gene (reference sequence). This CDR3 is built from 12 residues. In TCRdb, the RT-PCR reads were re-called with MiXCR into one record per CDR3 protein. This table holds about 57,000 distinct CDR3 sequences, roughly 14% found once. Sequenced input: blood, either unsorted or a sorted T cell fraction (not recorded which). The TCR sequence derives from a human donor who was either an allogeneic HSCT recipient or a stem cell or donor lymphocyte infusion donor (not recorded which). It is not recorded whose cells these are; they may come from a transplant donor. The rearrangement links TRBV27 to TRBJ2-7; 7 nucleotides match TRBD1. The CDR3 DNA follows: TGTGCCAGCAGGAGACAGGGCACCGAGCAGTACTTC. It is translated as CASRRQGTEQYF.